The text below deals with one TCR beta chain. The antigen remains undetermined. This CDR3 is built from 12 residues. Trimming took off 1 base at V and 6 bases at J, with 3 bases between the two ends. Via MiXCR, TCRdb re-called the RT-PCR reads, giving one row per CDR3 protein. The profile shows 400,000 to 550,000 distinct CDR3 sequences, about 25% of them singletons. This sample was included in a study of response to subunit inactivated influenza vaccine. Study observations and caveats: Each seasonal influenza vaccination recruits few new T cells, the authors suggested.

The TCR originated in a man between 50 and 59 years old who received an inactivated influenza vaccine. The chain couples TRBV12-3 or TRBV12-4 to TRBJ1-4, with D hard to call. Sequencing was performed on CD4+ T cells sorted from PBMCs, taken 5 to 6 days after vaccination. Here the CDR3 DNA reads TGTGCCAGCAGTTTAGACTATGAAAAACTGTTTTTT. Translating gives CASSLDYEKLFF.